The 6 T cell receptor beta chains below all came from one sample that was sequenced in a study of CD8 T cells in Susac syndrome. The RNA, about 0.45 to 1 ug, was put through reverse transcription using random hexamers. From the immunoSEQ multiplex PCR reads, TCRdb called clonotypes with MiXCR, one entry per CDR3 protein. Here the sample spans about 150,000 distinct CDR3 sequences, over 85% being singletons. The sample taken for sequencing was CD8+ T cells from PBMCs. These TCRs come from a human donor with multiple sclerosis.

CDR3 loop: CASSQAGRSSNQPQHF. DNA for the CDR3: TGTGCCAGCAGCCAGGCCGGGAGGAGCAGCAATCAGCCCCAGCATTTT. The rearrangement joins TRBV3-1 to TRBJ1-5; no clear D gene. Looked up from germline, CDR1 is LGHDT and CDR2 is YNNKEL (reference sequence). This CDR3 comprises 16 residues. Deletions cut 3 bases from V and 1 base from J, with 13 bases between.

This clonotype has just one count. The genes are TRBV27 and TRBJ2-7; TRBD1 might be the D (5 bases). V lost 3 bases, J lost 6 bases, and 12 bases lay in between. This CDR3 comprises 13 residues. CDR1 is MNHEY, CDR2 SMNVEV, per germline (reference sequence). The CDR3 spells CASSLAGRGEQYF. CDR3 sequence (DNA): TGTGCCAGCAGTTTGGCAGGGCGAGGCGAGCAGTACTTC.

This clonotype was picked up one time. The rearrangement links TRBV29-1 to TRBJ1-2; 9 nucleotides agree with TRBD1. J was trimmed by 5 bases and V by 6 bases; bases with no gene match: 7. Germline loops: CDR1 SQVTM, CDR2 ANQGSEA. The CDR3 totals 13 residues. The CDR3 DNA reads TGCAGCGTAGGGCCGGACAGGGGATATGGCTACACCTTC. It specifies CSVGPDRGYGYTF.

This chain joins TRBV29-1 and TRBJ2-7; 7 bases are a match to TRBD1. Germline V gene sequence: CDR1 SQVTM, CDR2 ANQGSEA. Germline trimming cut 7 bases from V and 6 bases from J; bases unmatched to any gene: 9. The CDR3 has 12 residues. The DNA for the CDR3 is TGCAGCGGAAGACAGGGTGTCGGCGAGCAGTACTTC. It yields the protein CSGRQGVGEQYF.

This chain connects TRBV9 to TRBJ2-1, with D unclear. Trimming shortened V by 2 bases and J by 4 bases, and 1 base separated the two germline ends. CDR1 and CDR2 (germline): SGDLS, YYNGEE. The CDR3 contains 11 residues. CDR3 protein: CASSVYNEQFF. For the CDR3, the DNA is TGTGCCAGCAGCGTTTACAATGAGCAGTTCTTC. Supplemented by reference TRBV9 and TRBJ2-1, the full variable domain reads DSGVTQTPKHLITATGQRVTLRCSPRSGDLSVYWYQQSLDQGLQFLIQYYNGEERAKGNILERFSAQQFPDLHSELNLSSLELGDSALYFCASSVYNEQFFGPGTRLTVL.

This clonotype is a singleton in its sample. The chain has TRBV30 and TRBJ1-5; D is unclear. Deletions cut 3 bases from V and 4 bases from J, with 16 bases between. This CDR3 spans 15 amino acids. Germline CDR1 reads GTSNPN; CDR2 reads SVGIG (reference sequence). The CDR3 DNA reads TGTGCCTGGAGGGAGAGGGTTGGTAAGAATCAGCCCCAGCATTTT. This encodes CAWRERVGKNQPQHF.